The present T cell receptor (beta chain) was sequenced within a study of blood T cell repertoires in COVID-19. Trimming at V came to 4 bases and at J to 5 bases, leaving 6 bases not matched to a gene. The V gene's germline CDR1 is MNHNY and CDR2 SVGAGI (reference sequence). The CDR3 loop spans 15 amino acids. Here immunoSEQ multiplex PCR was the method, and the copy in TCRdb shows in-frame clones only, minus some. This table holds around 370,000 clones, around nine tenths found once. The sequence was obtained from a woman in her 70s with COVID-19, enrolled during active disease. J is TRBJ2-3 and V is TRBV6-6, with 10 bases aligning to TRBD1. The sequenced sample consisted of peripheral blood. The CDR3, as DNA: TGTGCCAGCAGTTCCCGGGACAGGGGTCAAGATACGCAGTATTTT. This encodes CASSSRDRGQDTQYF.